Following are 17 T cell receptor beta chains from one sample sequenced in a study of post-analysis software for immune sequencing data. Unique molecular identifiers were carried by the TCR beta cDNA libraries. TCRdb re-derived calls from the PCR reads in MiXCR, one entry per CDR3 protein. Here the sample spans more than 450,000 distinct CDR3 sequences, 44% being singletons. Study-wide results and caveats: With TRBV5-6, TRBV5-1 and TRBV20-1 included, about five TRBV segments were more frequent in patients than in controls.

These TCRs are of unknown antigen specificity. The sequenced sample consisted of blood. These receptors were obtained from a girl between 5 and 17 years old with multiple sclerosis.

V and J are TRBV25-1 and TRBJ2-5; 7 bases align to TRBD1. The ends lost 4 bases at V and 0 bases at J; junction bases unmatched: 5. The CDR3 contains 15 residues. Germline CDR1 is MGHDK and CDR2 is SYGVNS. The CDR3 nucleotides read TGTGCCAGCAGTGCTGGGACAGTTAACCAAGAGACCCAGTACTTC. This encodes CASSAGTVNQETQYF.

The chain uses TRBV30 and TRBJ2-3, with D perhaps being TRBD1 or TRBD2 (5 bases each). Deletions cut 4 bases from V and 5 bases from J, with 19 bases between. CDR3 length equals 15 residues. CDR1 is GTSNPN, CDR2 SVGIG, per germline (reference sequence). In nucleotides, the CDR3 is TGTGCCTGGAACCATGGTGGGGGAAGGAGAGATACGCAGTATTTT. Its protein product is CAWNHGGGRRDTQYF.

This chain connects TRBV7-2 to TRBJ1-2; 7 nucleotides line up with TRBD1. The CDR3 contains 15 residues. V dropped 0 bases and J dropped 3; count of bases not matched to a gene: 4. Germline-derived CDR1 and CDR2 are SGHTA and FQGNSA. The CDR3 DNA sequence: TGTGCCAGCAGCTTAGCAGGGGGCCGGGACTATGGCTACACCTTC. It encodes CASSLAGGRDYGYTF.

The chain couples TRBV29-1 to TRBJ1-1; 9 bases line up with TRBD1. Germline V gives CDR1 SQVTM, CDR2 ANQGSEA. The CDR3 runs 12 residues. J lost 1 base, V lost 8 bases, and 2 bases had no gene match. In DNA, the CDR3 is TGCAGCTCGGGACAGGGGAACACTGAAGCTTTCTTT. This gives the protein CSSGQGNTEAFF.

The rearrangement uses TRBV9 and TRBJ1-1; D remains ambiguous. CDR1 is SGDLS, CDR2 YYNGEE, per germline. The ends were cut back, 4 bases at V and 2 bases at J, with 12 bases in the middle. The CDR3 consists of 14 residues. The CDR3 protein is CASSPSQRNTEAFF. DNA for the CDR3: TGTGCCAGCAGCCCCAGCCAGAGAAACACTGAAGCTTTCTTT. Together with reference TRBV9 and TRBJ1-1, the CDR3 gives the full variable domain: DSGVTQTPKHLITATGQRVTLRCSPRSGDLSVYWYQQSLDQGLQFLIQYYNGEERAKGNILERFSAQQFPDLHSELNLSSLELGDSALYFCASSPSQRNTEAFFGQGTRLTVV.

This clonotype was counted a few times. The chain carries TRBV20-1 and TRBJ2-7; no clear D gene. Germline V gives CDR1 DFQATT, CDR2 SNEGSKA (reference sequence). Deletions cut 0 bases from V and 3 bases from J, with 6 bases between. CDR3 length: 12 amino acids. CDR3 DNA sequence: TGCAGTGCTAGAGACTCCAACTACGAGCAGTACTTC. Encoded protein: CSARDSNYEQYF.

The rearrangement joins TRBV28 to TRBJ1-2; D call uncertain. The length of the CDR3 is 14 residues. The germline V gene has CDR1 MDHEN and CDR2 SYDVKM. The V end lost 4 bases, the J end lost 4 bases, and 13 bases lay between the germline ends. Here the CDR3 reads CASSCQSGPYGYTF. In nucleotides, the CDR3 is TGTGCCAGCAGTTGTCAATCTGGGCCCTATGGCTACACCTTC.

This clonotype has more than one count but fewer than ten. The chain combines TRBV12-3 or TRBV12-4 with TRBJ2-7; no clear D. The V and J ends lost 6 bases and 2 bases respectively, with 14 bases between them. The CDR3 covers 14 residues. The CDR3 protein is CASSPLAITYEQYF. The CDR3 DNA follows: TGTGCCAGCAGCCCATTAGCCATCACCTACGAGCAGTACTTC.

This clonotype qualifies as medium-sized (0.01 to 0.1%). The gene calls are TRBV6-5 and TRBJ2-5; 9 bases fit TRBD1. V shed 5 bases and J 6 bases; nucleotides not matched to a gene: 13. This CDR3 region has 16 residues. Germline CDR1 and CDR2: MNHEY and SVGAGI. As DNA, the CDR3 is TGTGCCAGCAGTCCTGGGTTTCGGACAGGGGTCAAGACCCAGTACTTC. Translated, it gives CASSPGFRTGVKTQYF.

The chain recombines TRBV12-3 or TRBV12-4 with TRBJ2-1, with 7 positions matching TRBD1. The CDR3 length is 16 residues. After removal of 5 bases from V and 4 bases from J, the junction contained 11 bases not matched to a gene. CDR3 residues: CASSRTGVTPYNEQFF. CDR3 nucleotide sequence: TGTGCCAGCAGTCGGACAGGCGTCACTCCTTACAATGAGCAGTTCTTC.

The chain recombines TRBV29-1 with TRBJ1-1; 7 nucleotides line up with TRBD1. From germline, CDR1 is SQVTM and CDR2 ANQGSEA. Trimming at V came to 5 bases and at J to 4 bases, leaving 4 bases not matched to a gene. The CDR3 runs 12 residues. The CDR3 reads CSVYNRGTEAFF. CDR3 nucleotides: TGCAGCGTTTATAACAGGGGCACTGAAGCTTTCTTT.

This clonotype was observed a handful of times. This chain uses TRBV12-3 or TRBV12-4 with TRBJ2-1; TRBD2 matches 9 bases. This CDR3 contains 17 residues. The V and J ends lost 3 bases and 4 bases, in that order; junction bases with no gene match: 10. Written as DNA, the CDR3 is TGTGCCAGCAGTTTGGATGGTTCTAGCGGGATATACAATGAGCAGTTCTTC. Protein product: CASSLDGSSGIYNEQFF.

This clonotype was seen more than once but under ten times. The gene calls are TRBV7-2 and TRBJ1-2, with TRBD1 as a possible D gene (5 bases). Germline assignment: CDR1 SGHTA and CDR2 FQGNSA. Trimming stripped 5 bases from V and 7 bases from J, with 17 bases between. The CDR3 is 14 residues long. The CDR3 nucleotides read TGTGCCAGCAGCCACCCCCTGGGGGTCGGTGGCTACACCTTC. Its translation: CASSHPLGVGGYTF.

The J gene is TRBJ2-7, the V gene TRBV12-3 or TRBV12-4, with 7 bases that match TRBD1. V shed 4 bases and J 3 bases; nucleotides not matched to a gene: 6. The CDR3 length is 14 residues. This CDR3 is CASSSNRGGYEQYF. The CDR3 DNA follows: TGTGCCAGCAGTTCGAACAGGGGTGGCTACGAGCAGTACTTC.

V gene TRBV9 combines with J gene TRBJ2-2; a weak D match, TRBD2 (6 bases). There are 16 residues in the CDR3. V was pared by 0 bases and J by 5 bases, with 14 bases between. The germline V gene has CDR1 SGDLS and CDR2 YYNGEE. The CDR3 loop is CASSVGQGRGTGELFF. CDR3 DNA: TGTGCCAGCAGCGTAGGCCAGGGCCGGGGGACCGGGGAGCTGTTTTTT. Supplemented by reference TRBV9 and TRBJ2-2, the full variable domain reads DSGVTQTPKHLITATGQRVTLRCSPRSGDLSVYWYQQSLDQGLQFLIQYYNGEERAKGNILERFSAQQFPDLHSELNLSSLELGDSALYFCASSVGQGRGTGELFFGEGSRLTVL.

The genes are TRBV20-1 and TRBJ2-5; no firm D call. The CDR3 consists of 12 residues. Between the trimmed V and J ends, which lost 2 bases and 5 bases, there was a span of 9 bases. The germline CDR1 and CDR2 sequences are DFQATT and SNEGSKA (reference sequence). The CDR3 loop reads CSARFFRETQYF. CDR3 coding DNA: TGCAGTGCTAGATTTTTTCGTGAGACCCAGTACTTC.

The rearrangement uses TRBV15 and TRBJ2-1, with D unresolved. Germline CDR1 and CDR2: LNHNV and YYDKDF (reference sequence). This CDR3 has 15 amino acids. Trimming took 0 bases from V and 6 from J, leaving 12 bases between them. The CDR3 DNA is TGTGCCACCAGCAGAGATCGTTTAGTATCCAATGAGCAGTTCTTC. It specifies CATSRDRLVSNEQFF.